Below, one T cell receptor (beta chain) is given with its context. Its antigen is unidentified. TCRdb re-called the 5' RACE reads; every CDR3 protein appears as one record, without DNA. The sample data list about 380,000 distinct CDR3 sequences. These data are taken from a study of T cells expressing NK-cell markers. Study in general: It was sorted CD3+CD56+NKG2C+, CD3+CD56+NKG2C- and CD3+CD56-NKG2C+ T cells that supplied the TCR beta repertoires. Among the eight sequenced donors, seven tested HCMV-seropositive and one tested seronegative. Study-level results: For about six donors, the dominant NKG2C+ clonotypes made up about 1.0-8% of their CD8+ T cells. The leading position in the CD3+CD56-NKG2C+ fraction of several donors also went to these clonotypes.

The CDR3 is 16 residues long. The source of this sequence is a man aged 18-75 years in good health. Sequences were obtained from blood T cells: a sorted CD56 or NKG2C T cell subset, CD4+ or CD8+ T cells, or bulk PBMC T cells (not recorded which). The gene calls are TRBV12-3 or TRBV12-4 and TRBJ1-3; the D call of TRBD1 rests on TCRdb alone, since no DNA is present to check it. The CDR3 reads CASKTGAEYSGNTIYF.